Listed below are T cell receptor beta chains from one sample, sequenced in a study of blood T cell repertoires in COVID-19. Generated by immunoSEQ multiplex PCR, the TCRdb table keeps only in-frame clones and is missing some. The sample records some 390,000 clones, 75% to 90% being singletons. Sequencing was done on a sample of PBMCs or T cells enriched from blood (not recorded which). These receptors originate from a man aged 25-40 years who had recovered from COVID-19. CDR3s include the opening cysteine and the closing phenylalanine or tryptophan. D genes are given only for firm matches.

j_gene | v_gene | d_gene | CDR3aa
TRBJ2-3 | TRBV9 | TRBD2 | CASRERLAGATDTQYF
TRBJ1-2 | TRBV2 | TRBD1 | CASSLTGWSDGYTF
TRBJ1-4 | TRBV30 | - | CAWSVPRRGKLFF
TRBJ2-5 | TRBV7-9 | TRBD1 | CASSSKDRGATETQYF
TRBJ2-7 | TRBV6-5 | - | CASSYSDSNEQYF
TRBJ2-1 | TRBV14 | - | CASSPMRVGEQFF
TRBJ1-5 | TRBV27 | TRBD1 | CASRPGQGRNQPQHF
TRBJ2-7 | TRBV28 | - | CASNAEGAYEQYF
TRBJ1-2 | TRBV29-1 | TRBD1 | CSVGTIQGAWGYTF
TRBJ1-5 | TRBV19 | TRBD1 | CASSPLPGQGSNQPQHF
TRBJ1-1 | TRBV27 | - | CASSLRGAPGAFF
TRBJ2-7 | TRBV7-9 | - | CASSPPLSYEQYF
TRBJ2-1 | TRBV9 | TRBD2 | CASSGDGLAHEQFF
TRBJ2-5 | TRBV5-5 | - | CASSFWAGQETQYF
TRBJ2-1 | TRBV28 | TRBD2 | CASSVTSGWDEQFF
TRBJ2-1 | TRBV5-1 | - | CASSRQSNENEQFF
TRBJ2-1 | TRBV30 | - | CAWARGAGEQFF